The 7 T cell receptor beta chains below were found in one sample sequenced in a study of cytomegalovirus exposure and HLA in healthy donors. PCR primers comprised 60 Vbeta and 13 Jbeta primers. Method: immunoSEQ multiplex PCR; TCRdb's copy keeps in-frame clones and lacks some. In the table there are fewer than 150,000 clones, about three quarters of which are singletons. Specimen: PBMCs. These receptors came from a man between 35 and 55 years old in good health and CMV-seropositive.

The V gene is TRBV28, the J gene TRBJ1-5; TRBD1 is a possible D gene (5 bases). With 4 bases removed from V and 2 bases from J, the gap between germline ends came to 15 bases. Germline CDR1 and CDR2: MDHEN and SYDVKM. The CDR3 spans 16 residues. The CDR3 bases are TGTGCCAGCAGTTCCAGGGTAATCGAACGCAATCAGCCCCAGCATTTT. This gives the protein CASSSRVIERNQPQHF.

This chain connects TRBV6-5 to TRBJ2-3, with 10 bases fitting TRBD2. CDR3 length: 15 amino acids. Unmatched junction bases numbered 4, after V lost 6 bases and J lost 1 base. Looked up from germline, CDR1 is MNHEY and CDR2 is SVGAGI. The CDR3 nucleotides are TGTGCCAGCAGGGCCGGGACTAGCGGCACAGATACGCAGTATTTT. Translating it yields CASRAGTSGTDTQYF.

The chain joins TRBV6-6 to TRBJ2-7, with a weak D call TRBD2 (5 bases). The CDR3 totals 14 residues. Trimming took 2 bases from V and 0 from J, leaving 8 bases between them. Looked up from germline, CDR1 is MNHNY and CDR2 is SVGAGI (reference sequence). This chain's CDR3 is CASSYEGSSYEQYF. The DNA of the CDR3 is TGTGCCAGCAGTTACGAGGGCAGCTCCTACGAGCAGTACTTC.

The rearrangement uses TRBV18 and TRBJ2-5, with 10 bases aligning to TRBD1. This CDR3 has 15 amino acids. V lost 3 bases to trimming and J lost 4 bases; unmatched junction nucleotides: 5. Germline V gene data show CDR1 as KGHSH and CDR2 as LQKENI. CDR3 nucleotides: TGTGCCAGCTCACCGAGACAGGGGGCTTTAGAGACCCAGTACTTC. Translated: CASSPRQGALETQYF.

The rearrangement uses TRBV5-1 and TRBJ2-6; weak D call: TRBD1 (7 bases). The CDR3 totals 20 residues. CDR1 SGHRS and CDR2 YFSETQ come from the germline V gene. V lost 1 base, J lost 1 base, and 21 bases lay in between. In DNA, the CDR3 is TGCGCCAGCAGCTTGTGGGGGACAGCCCTTGGAGGGTCTGGGGCCAACGTCCTGACTTTC. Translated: CASSLWGTALGGSGANVLTF.

The CDR3: CASSVGQGDQPQHF. The CDR3 DNA is TGCGCCAGCAGCGTCGGACAGGGCGATCAGCCCCAGCATTTT. The chain carries TRBV5-1 and TRBJ1-5; TRBD1 matches at 8 bases. This CDR3 is built from 14 residues. Germline-derived CDR1 and CDR2 are SGHRS and YFSETQ. V trimming: 4 bases; J trimming: 5 bases; junction bases outside the gene matches: 5.

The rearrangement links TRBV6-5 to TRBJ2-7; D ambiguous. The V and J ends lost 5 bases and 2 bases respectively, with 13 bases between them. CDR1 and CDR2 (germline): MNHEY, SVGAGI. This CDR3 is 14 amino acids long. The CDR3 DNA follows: TGTGCCAGCAGTCGGTCACTATCAACCTACGAGCAGTACTTC. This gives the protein CASSRSLSTYEQYF.